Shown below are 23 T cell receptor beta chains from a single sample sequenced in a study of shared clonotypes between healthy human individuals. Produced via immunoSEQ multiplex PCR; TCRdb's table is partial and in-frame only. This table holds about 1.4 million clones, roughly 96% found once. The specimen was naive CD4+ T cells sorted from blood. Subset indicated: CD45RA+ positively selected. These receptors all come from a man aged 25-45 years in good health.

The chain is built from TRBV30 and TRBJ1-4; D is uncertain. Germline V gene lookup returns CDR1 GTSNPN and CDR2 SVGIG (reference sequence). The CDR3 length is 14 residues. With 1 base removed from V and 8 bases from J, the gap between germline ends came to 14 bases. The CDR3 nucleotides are TGTGCCTGGAGTGGAATTGGGAGAGAGGAAAAACTGTTTTTT. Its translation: CAWSGIGREEKLFF.

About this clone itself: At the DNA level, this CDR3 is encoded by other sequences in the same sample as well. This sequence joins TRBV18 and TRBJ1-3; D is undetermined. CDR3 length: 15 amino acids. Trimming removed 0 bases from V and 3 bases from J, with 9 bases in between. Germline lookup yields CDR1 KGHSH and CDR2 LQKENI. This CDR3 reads CASSPPEGRGNTIYF. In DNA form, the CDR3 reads TGTGCCAGCTCACCACCAGAGGGCCGTGGAAACACCATATATTTT.

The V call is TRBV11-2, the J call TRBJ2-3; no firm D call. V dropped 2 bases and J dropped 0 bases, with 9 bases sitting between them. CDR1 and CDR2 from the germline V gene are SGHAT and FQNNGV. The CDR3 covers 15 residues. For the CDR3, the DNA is TGTGCCAGCAGCTTACGGGCCCGTAGCACAGATACGCAGTATTTT. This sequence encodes CASSLRARSTDTQYF.

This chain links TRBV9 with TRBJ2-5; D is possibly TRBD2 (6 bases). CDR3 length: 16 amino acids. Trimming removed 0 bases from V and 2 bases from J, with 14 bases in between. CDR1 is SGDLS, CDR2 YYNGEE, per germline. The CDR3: CASSVEPSAFQETQYF. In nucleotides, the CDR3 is TGTGCCAGCAGCGTAGAACCTAGCGCCTTTCAAGAGACCCAGTACTTC.

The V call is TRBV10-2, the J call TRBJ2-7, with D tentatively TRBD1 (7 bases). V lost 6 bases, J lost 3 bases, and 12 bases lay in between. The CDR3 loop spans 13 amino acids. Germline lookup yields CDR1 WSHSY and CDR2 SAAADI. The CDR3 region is CASRRDSLYEQYF. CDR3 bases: TGCGCCAGCAGGCGGGACAGCCTCTACGAGCAGTACTTC.

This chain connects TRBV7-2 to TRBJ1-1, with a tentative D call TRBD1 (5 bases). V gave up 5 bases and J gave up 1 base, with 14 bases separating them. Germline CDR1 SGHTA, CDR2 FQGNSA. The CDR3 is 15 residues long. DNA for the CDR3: TGTGCCAGCAGCACCGGAGGCGGACAGAACACTGAAGCTTTCTTT. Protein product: CASSTGGGQNTEAFF.

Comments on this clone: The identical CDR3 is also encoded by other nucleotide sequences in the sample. CDR3: CSANRGYEQYF. Here the CDR3 DNA reads TGCAGTGCTAATAGGGGCTACGAGCAGTACTTC. The V gene is TRBV20-1, the J gene TRBJ2-7, with a possible D match to TRBD1 (5 bases). The CDR3 is made up of 11 amino acids. CDR1 and CDR2 from the germline V gene are DFQATT and SNEGSKA (reference sequence). Trimming shortened V by 4 bases and J by 3 bases, and 7 bases separated the two germline ends.

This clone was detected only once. CDR3 DNA: TGTGCCAGCAGCGTAGGGGACAGGGGATGGGAGCAGTACTTC. It is translated as CASSVGDRGWEQYF. The V call is TRBV9, the J call TRBJ2-7; 10 nucleotides line up with TRBD1. The ends lost 0 bases at V and 7 bases at J; junction bases unmatched: 4. The germline CDR1 and CDR2 sequences are SGDLS and YYNGEE. This CDR3 spans 14 amino acids.

The CDR3 bases are TGTGCCAGCAGTTACCGGGACATCCAGCCCCAGCATTTT. This translates into CASSYRDIQPQHF. The gene calls are TRBV28 and TRBJ1-5, with D tentatively TRBD1 (6 bases). V gave up 4 bases and J gave up 7 bases, with 11 bases separating them. Germline CDR1 reads MDHEN; CDR2 reads SYDVKM. The CDR3 length is 13 residues.

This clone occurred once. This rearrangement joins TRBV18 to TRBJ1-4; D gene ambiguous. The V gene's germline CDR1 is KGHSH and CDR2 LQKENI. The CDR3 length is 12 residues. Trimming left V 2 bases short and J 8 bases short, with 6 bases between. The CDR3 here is CASSPNSEKLFF. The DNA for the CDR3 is TGTGCCAGCTCACCAAATTCGGAAAAACTGTTTTTT.

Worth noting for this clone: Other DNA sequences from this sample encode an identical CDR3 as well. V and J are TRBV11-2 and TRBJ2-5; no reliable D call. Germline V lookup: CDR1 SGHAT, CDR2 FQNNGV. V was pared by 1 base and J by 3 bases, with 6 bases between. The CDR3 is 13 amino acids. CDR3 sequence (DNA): TGTGCCAGCAGCTTAGGACGGGAAGAGACCCAGTACTTC. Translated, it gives CASSLGREETQYF.

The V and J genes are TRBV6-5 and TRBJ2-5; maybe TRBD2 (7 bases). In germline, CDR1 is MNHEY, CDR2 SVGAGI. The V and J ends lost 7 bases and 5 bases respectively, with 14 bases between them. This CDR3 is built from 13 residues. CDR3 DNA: TGTGCCAGCACCCGGCCGGGGGGCGAGACCCAGTACTTC. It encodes CASTRPGGETQYF.

CDR3 amino acids: CASSRTGLATNEQFF. The CDR3 nucleotides read TGTGCCAGCAGCCGTACGGGACTAGCGACCAATGAGCAGTTCTTC. V is TRBV6-6 and J is TRBJ2-1; 10 bases are shared with TRBD2. The trim removed 6 bases at V and 6 bases at J, leaving 8 bases unmatched. The CDR3 runs 15 residues. The germline CDR1 and CDR2 sequences are MNHNY and SVGAGI (reference sequence).

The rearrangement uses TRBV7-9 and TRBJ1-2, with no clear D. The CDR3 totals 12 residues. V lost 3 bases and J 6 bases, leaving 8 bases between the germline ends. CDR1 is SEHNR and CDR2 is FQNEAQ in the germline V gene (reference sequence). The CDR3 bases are TGTGCCAGCAGCTTTGGTACGGATGGCTACACCTTC. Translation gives CASSFGTDGYTF.

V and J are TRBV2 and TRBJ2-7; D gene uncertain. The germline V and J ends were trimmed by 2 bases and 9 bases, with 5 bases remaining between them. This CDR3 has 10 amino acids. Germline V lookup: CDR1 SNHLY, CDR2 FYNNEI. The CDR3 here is CASSELGQYF. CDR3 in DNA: TGTGCCAGCAGTGAATTAGGGCAGTACTTC.

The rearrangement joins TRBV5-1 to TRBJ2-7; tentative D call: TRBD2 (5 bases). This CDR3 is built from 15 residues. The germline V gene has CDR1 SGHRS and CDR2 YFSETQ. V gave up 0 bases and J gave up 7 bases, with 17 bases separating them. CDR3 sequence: CASSLGTGNEGEQYF. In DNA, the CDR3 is TGCGCCAGCAGCTTGGGGACGGGGAACGAAGGAGAGCAGTACTTC.

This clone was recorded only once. The CDR3: CASRGGTGVMNEQFF. The CDR3 nucleotides are TGTGCCAGCAGGGGGGGGACAGGGGTAATGAATGAGCAGTTCTTC. The V gene is TRBV6-6, the J gene TRBJ2-1; TRBD1 agrees at 10 bases. The CDR3 totals 15 residues. V shed 6 bases and J 7 bases; nucleotides not matched to a gene: 9. In germline, CDR1 is MNHNY, CDR2 SVGAGI (reference sequence).

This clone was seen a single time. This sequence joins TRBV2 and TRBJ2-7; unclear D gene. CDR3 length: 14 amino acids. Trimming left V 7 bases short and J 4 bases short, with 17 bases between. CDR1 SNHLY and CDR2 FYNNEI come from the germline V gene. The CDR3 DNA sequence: TGTGCCAGCAAAGTTACCGCCGCTTTTTACGAGCAGTACTTC. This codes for CASKVTAAFYEQYF.

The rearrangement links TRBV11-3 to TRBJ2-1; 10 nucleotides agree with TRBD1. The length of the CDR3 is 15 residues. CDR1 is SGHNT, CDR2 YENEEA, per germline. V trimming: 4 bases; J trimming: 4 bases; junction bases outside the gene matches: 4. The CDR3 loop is CASSSGTGEYNEQFF. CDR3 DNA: TGTGCCAGCAGCTCCGGGACAGGGGAATACAATGAGCAGTTCTTC.

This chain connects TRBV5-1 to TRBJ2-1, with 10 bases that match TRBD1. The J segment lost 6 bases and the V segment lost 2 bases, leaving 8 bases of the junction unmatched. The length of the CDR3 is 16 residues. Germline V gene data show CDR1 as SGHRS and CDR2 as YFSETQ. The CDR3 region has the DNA TGCGCCAGCAGCTTCGACAGGGGGCCACCCAGCAATGAGCAGTTCTTC. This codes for CASSFDRGPPSNEQFF.

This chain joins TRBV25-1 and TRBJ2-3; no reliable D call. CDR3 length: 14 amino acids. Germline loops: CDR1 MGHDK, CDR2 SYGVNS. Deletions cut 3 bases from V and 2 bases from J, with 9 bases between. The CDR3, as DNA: TGTGCCAGCAGTGATGTCACCACCACAGATACGCAGTATTTT. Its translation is CASSDVTTTDTQYF. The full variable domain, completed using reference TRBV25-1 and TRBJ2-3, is EADIYQTPRYLVIGTGKKITLECSQTMGHDKMYWYQQDPGMELHLIHYSYGVNSTEKGDLSSESTVSRIRTEHFPLTLESARPSHTSQYLCASSDVTTTDTQYFGPGTRLTVL.

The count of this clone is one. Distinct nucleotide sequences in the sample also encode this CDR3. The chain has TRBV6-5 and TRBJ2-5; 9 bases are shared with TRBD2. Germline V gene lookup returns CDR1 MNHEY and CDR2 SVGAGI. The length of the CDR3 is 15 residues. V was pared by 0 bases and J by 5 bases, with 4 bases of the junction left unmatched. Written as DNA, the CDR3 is TGTGCCAGCAGTTACTCAGGTCTAGCGGGGGAGACCCAGTACTTC. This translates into CASSYSGLAGETQYF.

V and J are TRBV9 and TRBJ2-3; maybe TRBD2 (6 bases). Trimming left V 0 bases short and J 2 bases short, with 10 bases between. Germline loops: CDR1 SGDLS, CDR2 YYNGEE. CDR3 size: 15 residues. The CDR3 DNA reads TGTGCCAGCAGCGTAGATAGCGGAAACACAGATACGCAGTATTTT. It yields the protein CASSVDSGNTDTQYF.